A single sample is the source of the 21 T cell receptor beta chains below, sequenced in a study of blood T cell repertoires in COVID-19. Some clones are missing from TCRdb's copy, which holds only in-frame ones; the method was immunoSEQ multiplex PCR. The sample has 85,000 to 130,000 clones, 88% seen once. Sequencing was performed on peripheral blood. The receptor source for this set is an older woman with acute or convalescent COVID-19.

As to this clone: An end of the junction does not agree with germline; a read error may underlie this. The chain employs TRBV2 and TRBJ1-2; TRBD1 matches at 9 bases. The CDR3 consists of 13 residues. Germline V gene data show CDR1 as SNHLY and CDR2 as FYNNEI. The CDR3 loop is CASRDRGWVGYTF. CDR3 DNA sequence: TGTGCCAGCCGTGACAGGGGGTGGGTTGGCTACACCTTC.

The chain links TRBV5-1 to TRBJ2-5; D possibly corresponds to TRBD2 (6 bases). The length of the CDR3 is 14 residues. V lost 0 bases and J lost 3, with 9 bases in between. From germline, CDR1 is SGHRS and CDR2 YFSETQ. The CDR3 DNA sequence: TGCGCCAGCAGCTTGGGGGAGGCGAAAGAGACCCAGTACTTC. This sequence encodes CASSLGEAKETQYF. Filled out from reference TRBV5-1 and TRBJ2-5, the complete variable domain reads KAGVTQTPRYLIKTRGQQVTLSCSPISGHRSVSWYQQTPGQGLQFLFEYFSETQRNKGNFPGRFSGRQFSNSRSEMNVSTLELGDSALYLCASSLGEAKETQYFGPGTRLLVL.

The rearrangement uses TRBV10-1 and TRBJ1-5, with a tentative D call TRBD1 (6 bases). V was pared by 6 bases and J by 1 base, with 7 bases between. The V gene's germline CDR1 is WNHNN and CDR2 SYGVQD (reference sequence). This CDR3 has 13 residues. CDR3 DNA sequence: TGCGCCAGCAGGGGGGCGAGCAATCAGCCCCAGCATTTT. As protein: CASRGASNQPQHF.

About this clone: An end of the junction does not agree with germline; a read error may underlie this. V usage is TRBV6-1 and J usage is TRBJ1-3, with 8 bases that match TRBD1. This CDR3 comprises 11 residues. The germline gives CDR1 MNHNS, CDR2 SASEGT. CDR3 nucleotide sequence: TGTGCCAGCAGTGAATGGACAGGGTTTCGATTT. Its protein is CASSEWTGFRF.

V gene TRBV11-2 combines with J gene TRBJ1-1; tentatively, D is TRBD1 (5 bases). Between the trimmed V and J ends, which lost 4 bases and 0 bases, there was a span of 12 bases. The CDR3 is made up of 15 amino acids. The germline V gene encodes CDR1 SGHAT and CDR2 FQNNGV. The CDR3 loop reads CASSSIRAMNTEAFF. CDR3 nucleotides: TGTGCCAGCAGCTCGATCAGGGCTATGAACACTGAAGCTTTCTTT. Complete variable domain (other parts from reference TRBV11-2 and TRBJ1-1): EAGVAQSPRYKIIEKRQSVAFWCNPISGHATLYWYQQILGQGPKLLIQFQNNGVVDDSQLPKDRFSAERLKGVDSTLKIQPAKLEDSAVYLCASSSIRAMNTEAFFGQGTRLTVV.

The chain combines TRBV9 with TRBJ2-7; 13 positions match TRBD2. The germline CDR1 and CDR2 sequences are SGDLS and YYNGEE. This CDR3 comprises 19 residues. Losses at the gene ends were 0 bases for V and 4 bases for J; bases not matched to a gene: 13. The CDR3 sequence is CASSVGASGLAGVIYEQYF. The CDR3 nucleotides are TGTGCCAGCAGCGTAGGGGCCAGCGGACTAGCGGGAGTGATTTACGAGCAGTACTTC.

V usage is TRBV7-9 and J usage is TRBJ2-2; weak D call: TRBD1 (8 bases). There are 17 residues in the CDR3. Germline V gene lookup returns CDR1 SEHNR and CDR2 FQNEAQ (reference sequence). Deletions cut 4 bases from V and 3 bases from J, with 18 bases between. CDR3 bases: TGTGCCAGCAGCTGGACAGGGTTAGCGGGTGACACCGGGGAGCTGTTTTTT. It yields the protein CASSWTGLAGDTGELFF.

V gene TRBV5-1 combines with J gene TRBJ1-1, with D possibly TRBD1 on 5 matching bases. V was cut by 0 bases and J by 4 bases, with 13 bases left in between. The CDR3 is 15 residues long. Germline CDR1 reads SGHRS; CDR2 reads YFSETQ. The CDR3 coding sequence is TGCGCCAGCAGCTTGGAAGGGGTGGAGTTCACTGAAGCTTTCTTT. As protein: CASSLEGVEFTEAFF.

V and J are TRBV6-6 and TRBJ1-1, with 9 nucleotides matching TRBD1. CDR3 length: 14 amino acids. V shed 6 bases and J 3 bases; nucleotides not matched to a gene: 5. Germline CDR1 MNHNY, CDR2 SVGAGI (reference sequence). CDR3 sequence reads: CASRTGGQYTEAFF. The CDR3 region has the DNA TGTGCCAGCAGGACAGGGGGGCAGTACACTGAAGCTTTCTTT.

V and J are TRBV28 and TRBJ2-7; 16 nucleotides align to TRBD2. V shed 8 bases and J 7 bases; nucleotides not matched to a gene: 5. Germline assignment: CDR1 MDHEN and CDR2 SYDVKM. The CDR3 runs 14 residues. CDR3 sequence (DNA): TGTGCCAGCGCGGGACTAGCGGGAGGGCTTGAGCAGTACTTC. Its protein product is CASAGLAGGLEQYF.

The chain links TRBV24-1 to TRBJ2-7, with 14 bases that match TRBD2. The CDR3 is 19 residues long. V lost 4 bases, J lost 0 bases, and 10 bases stayed unmatched. Germline V gene sequence: CDR1 KGHDR, CDR2 SFDVKD. For the CDR3, the DNA is TGTGCCACCAGTGACTCCGGGACTAGCGGGAGCCCAAGCTCCTACGAGCAGTACTTC. This encodes CATSDSGTSGSPSSYEQYF.

The rearrangement uses TRBV10-1 and TRBJ1-4; TRBD1 aligns across 7 bases. J was trimmed by 7 bases and V by 3 bases; bases with no gene match: 5. Germline CDR1 WNHNN, CDR2 SYGVQD (reference sequence). The CDR3 length is 14 residues. The CDR3 DNA is TGCGCCAGCAGTGATAAGGGGGCACCTGAAAAACTGTTTTTT. The encoded protein is CASSDKGAPEKLFF.

The rearrangement joins TRBV18 to TRBJ1-2; 7 bases align to TRBD1. The CDR3 is made up of 13 amino acids. The ends lost 2 bases at V and 6 bases at J; junction bases unmatched: 3. From germline, CDR1 is KGHSH and CDR2 LQKENI. The DNA of the CDR3 is TGTGCCAGCTCACCAGACAGGGCGAATGGCTACACCTTC. It translates to CASSPDRANGYTF.

The CDR3 reads CASSLREVRGPGNSNQPQHF. The CDR3 DNA is TGTGCCAGCAGCTTAAGGGAGGTCAGGGGGCCGGGTAATAGCAATCAGCCCCAGCATTTT. V usage is TRBV7-8 and J usage is TRBJ1-5; 8 bases agree with TRBD1. The CDR3 loop spans 20 amino acids. Germline V gene sequence: CDR1 SGHVS, CDR2 FQNEAQ. V dropped 2 bases and J dropped 0; count of bases not matched to a gene: 15.

The chain combines TRBV2 with TRBJ1-6, with D maybe TRBD1 (5 bases). V lost 2 bases to trimming and J lost 7 bases, with 9 bases between them. CDR3 length equals 14 residues. The germline gives CDR1 SNHLY, CDR2 FYNNEI. The CDR3 sequence: CASSEKTANSPLHF. Here the CDR3 DNA reads TGTGCCAGCAGTGAAAAGACAGCAAATTCACCCCTCCACTTT.

The chain employs TRBV2 and TRBJ2-2, with no clear D. Germline V lookup: CDR1 SNHLY, CDR2 FYNNEI. This CDR3 is built from 13 residues. V gave up 6 bases and J gave up 0 bases, with 5 bases separating them. The CDR3 loop is CASSVSNTGELFF. CDR3 sequence (DNA): TGTGCCAGCAGCGTTTCGAACACCGGGGAGCTGTTTTTT. The full variable domain, rest sourced from reference TRBV2 and TRBJ2-2, is EPEVTQTPSHQVTQMGQEVILRCVPISNHLYFYWYRQILGQKVEFLVSFYNNEISEKSEIFDDQFSVERPDGSNFTLKIRSTKLEDSAMYFCASSVSNTGELFFGEGSRLTVL.

V gene TRBV19 combines with J gene TRBJ1-1, with a weak D call TRBD1 (6 bases). V lost 7 bases to trimming and J lost 0 bases, with 12 bases between them. There are 14 residues in the CDR3. The V gene's germline CDR1 is LNHDA and CDR2 SQIVND (reference sequence). In DNA, the CDR3 is TGTGCCAGTAAGGGGGGGGCTCTGAACACTGAAGCTTTCTTT. It encodes CASKGGALNTEAFF.

The chain uses TRBV5-1 and TRBJ1-1, with D unclear. The CDR3 is made up of 15 amino acids. CDR1 is SGHRS and CDR2 is YFSETQ in the germline V gene. Trimming removed 1 base from V and 7 bases from J, with 17 bases in between. CDR3 amino acids: CASSLSPRARSEAFF. In DNA, the CDR3 is TGCGCCAGCAGCTTGAGCCCGAGAGCCCGAAGTGAAGCTTTCTTT. Supplemented by reference TRBV5-1 and TRBJ1-1, the full variable domain reads KAGVTQTPRYLIKTRGQQVTLSCSPISGHRSVSWYQQTPGQGLQFLFEYFSETQRNKGNFPGRFSGRQFSNSRSEMNVSTLELGDSALYLCASSLSPRARSEAFFGQGTRLTVV.

The chain couples TRBV19 to TRBJ2-1; TRBD1 matches at 7 bases. Per the germline V gene, CDR1 is LNHDA and CDR2 is SQIVND (reference sequence). The V and J ends lost 7 bases and 4 bases, in that order; junction bases with no gene match: 10. The CDR3 length is 15 residues. The CDR3 loop reads CASTGPDRQYNEQFF. In DNA, the CDR3 is TGTGCCAGTACCGGCCCGGACAGGCAGTACAATGAGCAGTTCTTC.

CDR3 protein: CASSLTPGNEQFF. CDR3 DNA sequence: TGTGCCAGCAGTCTGACTCCCGGCAATGAGCAGTTCTTC. The V gene is TRBV11-2, the J gene TRBJ2-1; D call uncertain. The CDR3 sequence is 13 residues long. From germline, CDR1 is SGHAT and CDR2 FQNNGV. Trimming stripped 6 bases from V and 6 bases from J, with 12 bases between.

The genes are TRBV19 and TRBJ1-2, with D tentatively TRBD1 (5 bases). CDR1 is LNHDA and CDR2 is SQIVND in the germline V gene (reference sequence). With 2 bases removed from V and 0 bases from J, the gap between germline ends came to 13 bases. CDR3 length equals 16 residues. The CDR3 loop is CASSILGAPANYGYTF. The DNA for the CDR3 is TGTGCCAGTAGTATACTTGGGGCCCCAGCTAACTATGGCTACACCTTC.